The rows below give T cell receptor beta chains drawn from one sample of a study of blood T cells in healthy people across ages. TCRdb redid the calling of the 5' RACE reads with MiXCR, one entry per CDR3 protein. The repertoire includes approximately 320,000 distinct CDR3 sequences, 25% to 30% of them detected once, and over 25% sits in the top ten. Material for sequencing was blood. The source is a woman in her sixties or seventies in good health. Each CDR3 is given with its conserved first and last residue. A D gene is named only where the DNA matches it firmly. Where a row states a size, it is once, few, many or the class of an expanded clone; other rows omit it.

j_call	v_call	d_call	clone_size	cdr3_nt	cdr3_aa
TRBJ1-2	TRBV11-2	NA	NA	TGTGCCAGCAGCCTTGGGACGTTCAGCTATGGCTACACCTTC	CASSLGTFSYGYTF
TRBJ2-4	TRBV29-1	TRBD1	NA	TGCAGCGCCTCTCAGGGGGCGAGATCTGAAAACATTCAGTACTTC	CSASQGARSENIQYF
TRBJ2-1	TRBV18	TRBD2	NA	TGTGCCAGCTCACCACCGGGACTAGATGGCCGCAATGAGCAGTTCTTC	CASSPPGLDGRNEQFF
TRBJ2-5	TRBV11-2	NA	NA	TGTGCCAGCCGCCGATTGCGGGGCCTCTACTTC	CASRRLRGLYF
TRBJ2-3	TRBV20-1	TRBD2	NA	TGCAGTGCTAGAGAAACTCCCCGACTAGCGGGAGAGACAGATACGCAGTATTTT	CSARETPRLAGETDTQYF
TRBJ2-5	TRBV24-1	TRBD2	few	TGTGCCACCAGTGACCCATCCTTGACTAGCGGGAGAGGGGAGACCCAGTACTTC	CATSDPSLTSGRGETQYF
TRBJ1-3	TRBV6-6	TRBD1	few	TGTGCCAGCAGTTACGGGACAGCGTCTGGAAACACCATATATTTT	CASSYGTASGNTIYF
TRBJ2-1	TRBV7-9	TRBD2	many	TGTGCCAGCAGCTTACTAGCGGGAGTTGATGAGCAGTTCTTC	CASSLLAGVDEQFF
TRBJ1-5	TRBV20-1	NA	NA	TGCAGTGCTAGAGATCTCAAGGTTCTCAGCAATCAGCCCCAGCATTTT	CSARDLKVLSNQPQHF
TRBJ2-1	TRBV7-2	TRBD2	few	TGTGCCAGCAGCTTAGAAAGACTAGCGGTATATGAGCAGTTCTTC	CASSLERLAVYEQFF
TRBJ1-4	TRBV6-1	NA	NA	TGTGCCAGCAGCTCCCGGGGGGTGGCTGAAAAACTGTTTTTT	CASSSRGVAEKLFF
TRBJ2-1	TRBV29-1	NA	few	TGCAGCGTTGTGCTTTTAGGTAATGAGCAGTTCTTC	CSVVLLGNEQFF
TRBJ2-5	TRBV11-2	TRBD2	few	TGTGCCAGCAGCTTACGACGGGAGGTAGAGACCCAGTACTTC	CASSLRREVETQYF